Each of the 14 T cell receptor beta chains below was sequenced from the same sample in a study of cytomegalovirus exposure and HLA in healthy donors. Researchers ran the PCR with 60 Vbeta and 13 Jbeta primers. The assay was immunoSEQ multiplex PCR, and TCRdb's table has in-frame clones only and misses some. The sample contains 130,000 or so clones, over 60% of which appear only once. Source material: PBMCs. The receptors here all came from a man aged 40-49 years in good health and CMV-seronegative.

The V call is TRBV5-1, the J call TRBJ2-3, with D possibly TRBD2 on 5 matching bases. The CDR3 contains 15 residues. Germline lookup yields CDR1 SGHRS and CDR2 YFSETQ. Deletions cut 4 bases from V and 2 bases from J, with 14 bases between. CDR3 nucleotides: TGCGCCAGCAGCACGGATGGGAGAAACACAGATACGCAGTATTTT. Protein product: CASSTDGRNTDTQYF.

This chain joins TRBV2 and TRBJ1-6; D not resolved. CDR3 length: 12 amino acids. CDR1 SNHLY and CDR2 FYNNEI come from the germline V gene. V gave up 4 bases and J gave up 12 bases, with 10 bases separating them. The CDR3, as DNA: TGTGCCAGCAGTGCCTTGACTGAACCCCTCCACTTT. This sequence encodes CASSALTEPLHF.

The chain uses TRBV28 and TRBJ2-7; TRBD2 matches 7 bases. The CDR3 has 20 amino acids. Per germline, CDR1 MDHEN and CDR2 SYDVKM. V was clipped by 3 bases and J by 1 base; unmatched bases: 21. CDR3 bases: TGTGCCAGCAGTTTGAGGTCTCCGTCGGAGGGAGGGCCGGGATCCTACGAGCAGTACTTC. Protein sequence: CASSLRSPSEGGPGSYEQYF.

The CDR3 sequence: CASSLPLGSYEETQYF. In DNA, the CDR3 is TGTGCCAGCAGTCTACCTTTGGGTAGCTATGAAGAGACCCAGTACTTC. The chain joins TRBV6-6 to TRBJ2-5; D is uncertain. Trimming stripped 5 bases from V and 3 bases from J, with 19 bases between. The CDR3 spans 16 residues. Germline V gene data show CDR1 as MNHNY and CDR2 as SVGAGI (reference sequence).

The rearrangement links TRBV6-1 to TRBJ2-7, with 9 positions matching TRBD1. The V gene's germline CDR1 is MNHNS and CDR2 SASEGT. J lost 12 bases, V lost 1 base, and 7 bases had no gene match. The CDR3 consists of 13 residues. The CDR3 DNA sequence: TGTGCCAGCAGTGAAGGGGGACAGGGAGCTATGTACTTC. The encoded protein is CASSEGGQGAMYF.

The chain joins TRBV28 to TRBJ2-1; 7 nucleotides align to TRBD1. The CDR3 spans 15 residues. CDR1 and CDR2 (germline): MDHEN, SYDVKM. With V trimmed by 6 bases and J by 7 bases, 12 bases remained unmatched. CDR3 sequence: CASSWAGTDENEQFF. The CDR3, as DNA: TGTGCCAGCAGCTGGGCCGGGACAGACGAAAATGAGCAGTTCTTC.

This chain uses TRBV25-1 with TRBJ2-2, with a possible D match to TRBD1 (6 bases). Trimming took 7 bases from V and 3 from J, leaving 6 bases between them. CDR3 size: 12 residues. Germline V gene sequence: CDR1 MGHDK, CDR2 SYGVNS. As DNA, the CDR3 is TGTGCCAGCAACAGGGACACCGGGGAGCTGTTTTTT. It is translated as CASNRDTGELFF.

This chain links TRBV6-1 with TRBJ2-7, with 8 bases lining up with TRBD2. CDR3 length: 15 residues. CDR1 MNHNS and CDR2 SASEGT come from the germline V gene. Trimming at V came to 6 bases and at J to 3 bases, leaving 10 bases not matched to a gene. The CDR3 region has the DNA TGTGCCAGCAGGCCGGGAGGGTCTGGGGTCTACGAGCAGTACTTC. This translates into CASRPGGSGVYEQYF.

The V gene is TRBV10-3, the J gene TRBJ2-7, with D possibly matching TRBD2 (6 bases). Trimming left V 2 bases short and J 4 bases short, with 18 bases between. This CDR3 has 16 residues. The V gene's germline CDR1 is ENHRY and CDR2 SYGVKD. CDR3 bases: TGTGCCATCAGTGAGCGGGTACCAGCGGGTTCTTACGAGCAGTACTTC. It yields the protein CAISERVPAGSYEQYF.

The rearrangement uses TRBV7-2 and TRBJ2-2, with TRBD2 identical over 13 bases. Germline lookup yields CDR1 SGHTA and CDR2 FQGNSA. This CDR3 contains 16 residues. J gave up 2 bases and V 4 bases, and 1 base lay outside the gene matches. CDR3 residues: CASSSGLAGNTGELFF. CDR3 nucleotide sequence: TGTGCCAGCAGCTCGGGACTAGCGGGAAACACCGGGGAGCTGTTTTTT.

The chain joins TRBV4-3 to TRBJ1-4; D is ambiguous. This CDR3 is 13 amino acids long. Germline assignment: CDR1 LGHNA and CDR2 YSLEER. V was pared by 1 base and J by 7 bases, with 7 bases between. This chain's CDR3 is CASSQVVSEKLFF. CDR3 sequence (DNA): TGCGCCAGCAGCCAAGTGGTTAGTGAAAAACTGTTTTTT.

This chain joins TRBV18 and TRBJ2-1; TRBD1 aligns across 10 bases. The V gene's germline CDR1 is KGHSH and CDR2 LQKENI. The CDR3 has 15 residues. The V and J ends lost 3 bases and 8 bases, in that order; junction bases with no gene match: 7. The CDR3 DNA reads TGTGCCAGCTCACCCCCCCGGACAGGGGGACATGAGCAGTTCTTC. Protein product: CASSPPRTGGHEQFF.

The rearrangement uses TRBV2 and TRBJ2-7, with D maybe TRBD2 (5 bases). The CDR3 has 15 amino acids. Trimming left V 7 bases short and J 0 bases short, with 16 bases between. Germline assignment: CDR1 SNHLY and CDR2 FYNNEI. CDR3 sequence: CASKPWGVRSYEQYF. CDR3 nucleotide sequence: TGTGCCAGCAAACCCTGGGGAGTCCGCTCCTACGAGCAGTACTTC.

This clone came up a few times. The gene calls are TRBV28 and TRBJ1-2, with D tentatively TRBD1 (6 bases). V lost 6 bases and J lost 5, with 16 bases in between. This CDR3 spans 14 amino acids. Germline V CDR1 and CDR2: MDHEN, SYDVKM. CDR3 in DNA: TGTGCCAGCAGGGATACCGGGACACCTTATGGCTACACCTTC. Translating gives CASRDTGTPYGYTF.